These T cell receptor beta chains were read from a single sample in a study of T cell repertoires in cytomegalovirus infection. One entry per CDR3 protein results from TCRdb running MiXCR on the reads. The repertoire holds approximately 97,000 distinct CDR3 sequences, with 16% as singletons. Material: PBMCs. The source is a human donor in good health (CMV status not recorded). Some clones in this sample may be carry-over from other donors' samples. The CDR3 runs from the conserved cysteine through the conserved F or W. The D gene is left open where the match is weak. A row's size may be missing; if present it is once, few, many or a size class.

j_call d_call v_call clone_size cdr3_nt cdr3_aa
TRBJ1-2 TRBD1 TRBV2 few TGTGCCAGCAGTGAAACGGACAGGGACGGCTACACCTTC CASSETDRDGYTF
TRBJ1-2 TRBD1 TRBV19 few TGTGCCAGTACCCCGGGACAGTACTATGGCTACACCTTC CASTPGQYYGYTF
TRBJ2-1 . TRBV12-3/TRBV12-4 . TGTGCCAGCAGTTTGACCTCGTCAGACAATGAGCAGTTCTTC CASSLTSSDNEQFF
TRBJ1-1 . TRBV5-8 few TGTGCCAGCACCCGACTTTGGGGGAACACTGAAGCTTTCTTT CASTRLWGNTEAFF
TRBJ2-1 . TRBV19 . TGTGCCAGTAGTATAAGAAATGAGCAGTTCTTC CASSIRNEQFF
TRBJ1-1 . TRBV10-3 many TGTGCCATCAGTGAGTCGAGTGGCAGGGCCAAGATGGGAAGCACTGAAGCTTTCTTT CAISESSGRAKMGSTEAFF
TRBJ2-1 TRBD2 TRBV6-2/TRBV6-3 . TGTGCCAGCAGTCCCCAGCGGGGGGCCTACAATGAGCAGTTCTTC CASSPQRGAYNEQFF
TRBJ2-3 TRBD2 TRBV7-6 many TGTGCCAGCAGCGGGTCGGGGGGTCCAGATACGCAGTATTTT CASSGSGGPDTQYF
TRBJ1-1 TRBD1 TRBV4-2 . TGTGCCAGCAGCCAAGCCGCCGGGACAGGGCTTAACACTGAAGCTTTCTTT CASSQAAGTGLNTEAFF
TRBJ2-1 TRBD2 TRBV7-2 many TGTGCCAGCCGGAGCGGGGGGTCTTACAATGAGCAGTTCTTC CASRSGGSYNEQFF
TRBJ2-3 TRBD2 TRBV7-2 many TGTGCCAGCAGCTCGGGACTAGCGGGGGGGCCCGCAGATACGCAGTATTTT CASSSGLAGGPADTQYF
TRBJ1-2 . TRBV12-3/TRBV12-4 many TGTGCCAGCAGTTTAAAACCAGGGGTAGTCTATGGCTACACCTTC CASSLKPGVVYGYTF